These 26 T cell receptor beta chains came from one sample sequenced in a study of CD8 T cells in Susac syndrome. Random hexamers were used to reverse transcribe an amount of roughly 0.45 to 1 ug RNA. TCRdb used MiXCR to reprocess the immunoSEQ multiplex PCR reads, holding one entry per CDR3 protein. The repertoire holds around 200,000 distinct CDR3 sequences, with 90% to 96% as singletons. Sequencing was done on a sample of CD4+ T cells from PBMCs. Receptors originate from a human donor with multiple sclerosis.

In DNA, the CDR3 is TGTGCCTGGGGTACAGGGCGACAAGAGACCCAGTACTTC. Translating gives CAWGTGRQETQYF. This rearrangement joins TRBV30 to TRBJ2-5; TRBD1 might be the D (6 bases). Looked up from germline, CDR1 is GTSNPN and CDR2 is SVGIG (reference sequence). The V and J ends lost 5 bases and 2 bases respectively, with 12 bases between them. The CDR3 is 13 residues long.

The CDR3 is CATADSGPSYEQYF. CDR3 sequence (DNA): TGTGCCACCGCGGATTCAGGGCCCTCCTACGAGCAGTACTTC. The chain links TRBV28 to TRBJ2-7; D possibly corresponds to TRBD1 (5 bases). CDR3 length: 14 residues. Per the germline V gene, CDR1 is MDHEN and CDR2 is SYDVKM. The V gene lost 10 bases and the J gene lost 0 bases, with 16 bases spanning the gap.

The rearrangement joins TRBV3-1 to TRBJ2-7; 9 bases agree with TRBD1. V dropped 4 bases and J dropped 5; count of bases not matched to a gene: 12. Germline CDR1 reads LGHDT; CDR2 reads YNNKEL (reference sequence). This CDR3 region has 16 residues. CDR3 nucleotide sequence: TGTGCCAGCAGCCCATGGGGACAGGGCCAGGGACACGAGCAGTACTTC. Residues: CASSPWGQGQGHEQYF.

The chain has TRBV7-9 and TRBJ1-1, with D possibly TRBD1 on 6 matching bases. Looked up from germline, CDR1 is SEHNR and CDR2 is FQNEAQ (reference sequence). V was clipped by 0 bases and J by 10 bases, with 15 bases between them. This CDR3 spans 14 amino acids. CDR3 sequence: CASSLAAGAWGAFF. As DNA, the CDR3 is TGTGCCAGCAGCTTAGCGGCAGGGGCGTGGGGAGCTTTCTTT.

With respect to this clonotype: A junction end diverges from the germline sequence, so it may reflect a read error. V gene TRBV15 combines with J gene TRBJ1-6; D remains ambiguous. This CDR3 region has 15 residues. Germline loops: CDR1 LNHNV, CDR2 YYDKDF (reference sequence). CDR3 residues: CATSSHGRDNSPLHF. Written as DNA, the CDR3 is TGTGCCACCAGCAGTCACGGAAGGGATAACTCACCCCTCCACTTT.

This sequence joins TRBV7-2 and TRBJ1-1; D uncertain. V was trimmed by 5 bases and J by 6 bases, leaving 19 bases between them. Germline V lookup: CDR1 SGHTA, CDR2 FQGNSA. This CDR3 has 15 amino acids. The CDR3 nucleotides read TGTGCCAGCAGCCCTCCACACGGGAAGGTCGCTGAAGCTTTCTTT. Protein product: CASSPPHGKVAEAFF.

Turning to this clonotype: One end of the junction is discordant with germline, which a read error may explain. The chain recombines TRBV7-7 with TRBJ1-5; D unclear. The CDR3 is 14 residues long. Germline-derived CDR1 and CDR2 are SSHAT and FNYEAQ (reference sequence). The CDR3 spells CASSPGDGNQPQHF. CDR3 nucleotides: TGTGCTAGCAGCCCAGGAGACGGCAATCAGCCCCAGCATTTT.

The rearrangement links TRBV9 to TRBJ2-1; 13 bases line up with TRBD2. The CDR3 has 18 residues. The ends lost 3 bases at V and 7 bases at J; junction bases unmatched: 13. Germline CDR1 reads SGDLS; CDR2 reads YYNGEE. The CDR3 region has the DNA TGTGCCAGCAGCGAGAGCCCGGGACTAGCGGGGCGCAGGAATGAGCAGTTCTTC. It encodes CASSESPGLAGRRNEQFF.

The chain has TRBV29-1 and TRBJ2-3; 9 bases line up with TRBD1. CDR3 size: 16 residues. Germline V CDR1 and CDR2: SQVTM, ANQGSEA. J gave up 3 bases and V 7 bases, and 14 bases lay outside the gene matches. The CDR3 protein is CSGSREQGASTDTQYF. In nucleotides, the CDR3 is TGCAGCGGCAGCAGAGAACAGGGGGCATCGACAGATACGCAGTATTTT.

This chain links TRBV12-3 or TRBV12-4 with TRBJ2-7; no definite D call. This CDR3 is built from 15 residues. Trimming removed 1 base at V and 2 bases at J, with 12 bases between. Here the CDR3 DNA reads TGTGCCAGCAGTTTAGGTGATTATTCCCCCTACGAGCAGTACTTC. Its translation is CASSLGDYSPYEQYF.

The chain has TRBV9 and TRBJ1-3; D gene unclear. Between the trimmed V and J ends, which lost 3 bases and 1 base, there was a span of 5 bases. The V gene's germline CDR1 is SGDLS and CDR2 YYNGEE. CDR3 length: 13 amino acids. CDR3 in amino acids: CASSAGSGNTIYF. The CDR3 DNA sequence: TGTGCCAGCAGCGCGGGGTCTGGAAACACCATATATTTT.

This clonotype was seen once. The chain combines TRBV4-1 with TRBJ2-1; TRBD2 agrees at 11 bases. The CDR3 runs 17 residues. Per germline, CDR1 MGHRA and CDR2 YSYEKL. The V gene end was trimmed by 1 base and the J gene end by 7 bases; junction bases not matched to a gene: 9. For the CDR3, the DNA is TGCGCCAGCAGCCAAGTCGTAGCGGGGGGGCCTTCTAATGAGCAGTTCTTC. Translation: CASSQVVAGGPSNEQFF.

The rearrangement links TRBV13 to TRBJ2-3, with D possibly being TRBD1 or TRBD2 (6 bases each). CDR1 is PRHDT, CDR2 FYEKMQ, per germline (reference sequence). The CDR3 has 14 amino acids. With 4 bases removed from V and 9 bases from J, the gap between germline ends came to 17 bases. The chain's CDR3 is CASSSGQPGGTQYF. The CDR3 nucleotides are TGTGCCAGCAGCTCCGGGCAGCCCGGGGGCACGCAGTATTTT. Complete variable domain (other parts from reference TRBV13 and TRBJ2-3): AAGVIQSPRHLIKEKRETATLKCYPIPRHDTVYWYQQGPGQDPQFLISFYEKMQSDKGSIPDRFSAQQFSDYHSELNMSSLELGDSALYFCASSSGQPGGTQYFGPGTRLTVL.

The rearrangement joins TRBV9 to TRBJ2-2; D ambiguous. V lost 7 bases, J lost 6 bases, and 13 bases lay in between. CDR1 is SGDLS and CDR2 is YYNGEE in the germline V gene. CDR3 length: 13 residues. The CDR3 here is CASSSGWSGELFF. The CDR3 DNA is TGTGCCAGCTCATCCGGTTGGTCCGGGGAGCTGTTTTTT.

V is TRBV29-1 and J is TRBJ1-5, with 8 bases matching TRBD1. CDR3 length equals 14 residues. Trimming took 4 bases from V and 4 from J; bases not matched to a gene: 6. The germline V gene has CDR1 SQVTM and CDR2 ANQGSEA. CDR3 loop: CSVAIGQGNQPQHF. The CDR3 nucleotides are TGCAGCGTTGCTATCGGACAGGGAAATCAGCCCCAGCATTTT.

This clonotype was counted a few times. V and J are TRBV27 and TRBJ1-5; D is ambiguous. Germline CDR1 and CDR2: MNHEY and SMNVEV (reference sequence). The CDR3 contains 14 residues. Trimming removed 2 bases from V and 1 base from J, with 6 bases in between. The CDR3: CASSLRGSNQPQHF. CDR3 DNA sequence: TGTGCCAGCAGTTTAAGAGGGAGCAATCAGCCCCAGCATTTT.

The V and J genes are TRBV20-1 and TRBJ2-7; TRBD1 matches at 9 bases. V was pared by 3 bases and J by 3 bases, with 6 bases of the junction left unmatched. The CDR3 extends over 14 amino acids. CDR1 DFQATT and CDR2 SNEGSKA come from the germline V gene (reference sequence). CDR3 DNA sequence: TGCAGTGCTAGGACCGGGACAGGGAACTACGAGCAGTACTTC. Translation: CSARTGTGNYEQYF.

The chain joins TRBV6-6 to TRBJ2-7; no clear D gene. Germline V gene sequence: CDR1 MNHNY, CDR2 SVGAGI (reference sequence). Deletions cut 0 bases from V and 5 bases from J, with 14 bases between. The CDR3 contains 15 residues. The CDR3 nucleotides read TGTGCCAGCAGTTACTCTCCACTGATCGACGACGAGCAGTACTTC. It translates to CASSYSPLIDDEQYF.

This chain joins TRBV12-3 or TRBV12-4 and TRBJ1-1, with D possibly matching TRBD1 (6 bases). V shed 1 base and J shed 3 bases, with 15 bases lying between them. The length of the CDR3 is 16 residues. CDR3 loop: CASSLGSRGRHTEAFF. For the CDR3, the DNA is TGTGCCAGCAGTTTAGGGTCCCGGGGGCGACACACTGAAGCTTTCTTT.

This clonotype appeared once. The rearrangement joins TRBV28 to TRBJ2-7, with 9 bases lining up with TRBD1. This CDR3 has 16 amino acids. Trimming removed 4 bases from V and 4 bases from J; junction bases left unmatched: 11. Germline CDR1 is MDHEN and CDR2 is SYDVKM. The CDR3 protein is CASSSVGGTGRYEQYF. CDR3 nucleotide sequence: TGTGCCAGCAGTTCTGTAGGCGGGACAGGGCGATACGAGCAGTACTTC.

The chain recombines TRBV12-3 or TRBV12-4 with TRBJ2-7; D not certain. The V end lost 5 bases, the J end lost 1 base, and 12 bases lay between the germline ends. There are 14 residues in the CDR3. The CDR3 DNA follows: TGTGCCAGCAGTGGGCAGTCTCAGTCCTACGAGCAGTACTTC. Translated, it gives CASSGQSQSYEQYF.

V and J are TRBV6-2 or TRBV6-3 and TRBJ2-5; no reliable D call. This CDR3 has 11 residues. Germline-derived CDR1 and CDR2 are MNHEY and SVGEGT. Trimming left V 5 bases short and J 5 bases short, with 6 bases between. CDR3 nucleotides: TGTGCCAGCAGTAATTTGGAGACCCAGTACTTC. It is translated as CASSNLETQYF.

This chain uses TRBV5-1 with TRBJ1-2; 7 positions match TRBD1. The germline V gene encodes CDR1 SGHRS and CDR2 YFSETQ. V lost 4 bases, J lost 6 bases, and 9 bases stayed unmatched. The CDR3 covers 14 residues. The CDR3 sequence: CASSQSTGPDGYTF. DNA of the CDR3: TGCGCCAGCAGCCAATCGACAGGGCCGGATGGCTACACCTTC.

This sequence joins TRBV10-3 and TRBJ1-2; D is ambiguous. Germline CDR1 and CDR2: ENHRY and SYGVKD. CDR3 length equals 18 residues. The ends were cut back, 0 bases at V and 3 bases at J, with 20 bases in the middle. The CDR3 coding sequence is TGTGCCATCAGTGAGTCGGGTGGCCGTAGCATAGGAGACTATGGCTACACCTTC. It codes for CAISESGGRSIGDYGYTF.

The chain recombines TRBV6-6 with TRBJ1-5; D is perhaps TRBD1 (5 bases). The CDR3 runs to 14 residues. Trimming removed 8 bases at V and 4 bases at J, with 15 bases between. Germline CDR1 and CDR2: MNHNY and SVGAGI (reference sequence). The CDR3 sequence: CASRGQGDNQPQHF. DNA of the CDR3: TGTGCCAGCCGGGGCCAGGGCGATAATCAGCCCCAGCATTTT.

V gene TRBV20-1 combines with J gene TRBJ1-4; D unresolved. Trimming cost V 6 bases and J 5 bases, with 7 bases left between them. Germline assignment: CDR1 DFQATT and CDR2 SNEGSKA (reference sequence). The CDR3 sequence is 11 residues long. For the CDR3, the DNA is TGCAGTGCGTACAAGAATGAAAAACTGTTTTTT. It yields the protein CSAYKNEKLFF.